A selection of T cell receptor beta chains follows, all from one sample in a study of blood T cell repertoires in COVID-19. Assay: immunoSEQ multiplex PCR; the TCRdb copy retains only in-frame clones and omits some. The sample lists approximately 190,000 clones, under 90% occurring once. The source material was peripheral blood. The receptors shown here come from a man aged 25-45 years with active or convalescent COVID-19. The CDR3 runs from the conserved cysteine through the conserved F or W. The order of the fields is J gene, D gene, V gene, clone size, CDR3 DNA, CDR3 protein. A D gene is named only where the DNA matches it firmly. For some rows the clone size is stated as once, few or many, or as a class when expanded; others skip it.

J gene: TRBJ2-6; D gene: -; V gene: TRBV9; clone size: once; CDR3 DNA: TGTGCCAGCAGCGTAGGACAGACCTACTCTGGGGCCAACGTCCTGACTTTC; CDR3 protein: CASSVGQTYSGANVLTF
J gene: TRBJ2-1; D gene: TRBD2; V gene: TRBV6-2/TRBV6-3; clone size: -; CDR3 DNA: TGTGCCAGCAGTCCACCCCGTACTAGCGGGAAGTACAATGAGCAGTTCTTC; CDR3 protein: CASSPPRTSGKYNEQFF
J gene: TRBJ2-2; D gene: TRBD2; V gene: TRBV7-3; clone size: -; CDR3 DNA: TGTGCCAGCAGCGGGACTAGCGGACATAACACCGGGGAGCTGTTTTTT; CDR3 protein: CASSGTSGHNTGELFF
J gene: TRBJ2-1; D gene: TRBD1; V gene: TRBV30; clone size: -; CDR3 DNA: TGTGCCTGGTCACAGGGGCGGTCAAATGAGCAGTTCTTC; CDR3 protein: CAWSQGRSNEQFF
J gene: TRBJ1-3; D gene: -; V gene: TRBV7-9; clone size: -; CDR3 DNA: TGTGCCAGCAGACCCACGGGCTCTGGAAACACCATATATTTT; CDR3 protein: CASRPTGSGNTIYF
J gene: TRBJ1-2; D gene: -; V gene: TRBV30; clone size: -; CDR3 DNA: TGTGCCTGGAGTGTACTTAGCTATGGCTACACCTTC; CDR3 protein: CAWSVLSYGYTF
J gene: TRBJ2-5; D gene: TRBD1; V gene: TRBV19; clone size: -; CDR3 DNA: TGTGCCAGTAGCCTATACGGGACAGGGGTAGAGACCCAGTACTTC; CDR3 protein: CASSLYGTGVETQYF
J gene: TRBJ1-1; D gene: -; V gene: TRBV5-4; clone size: -; CDR3 DNA: TGTGCCAGCAGCCGAGGGGGGGGCCTGAACACTGAAGCTTTCTTT; CDR3 protein: CASSRGGGLNTEAFF
J gene: TRBJ2-5; D gene: -; V gene: TRBV18; clone size: -; CDR3 DNA: TGTGCCAGCTCACCGAGAGGGCTGTGGCAGTACTTC; CDR3 protein: CASSPRGLWQYF
J gene: TRBJ1-5; D gene: -; V gene: TRBV23-1; clone size: -; CDR3 DNA: TGCGCCAGCAGCCCTTCGTCGCCGTGGCCGAATTATAGCAATCAGCCCCAGCATTTT; CDR3 protein: CASSPSSPWPNYSNQPQHF
J gene: TRBJ1-2; D gene: TRBD1; V gene: TRBV6-5; clone size: -; CDR3 DNA: TGTGCCAGCAGTTACTTACCGGGACAGGGGGCCTATGGCTACACCTTC; CDR3 protein: CASSYLPGQGAYGYTF
J gene: TRBJ2-3; D gene: TRBD2; V gene: TRBV20-1; clone size: -; CDR3 DNA: TGCAGTGCTAGTGAACTAGCGGGCCACACAGATACGCAGTATTTT; CDR3 protein: CSASELAGHTDTQYF
J gene: TRBJ1-2; D gene: -; V gene: TRBV30; clone size: -; CDR3 DNA: TGTGCCTGGAGTCCCCACCTCCGTCGGCAGGGCAACTATGGCTACACCTTC; CDR3 protein: CAWSPHLRRQGNYGYTF
J gene: TRBJ1-1; D gene: -; V gene: TRBV15; clone size: -; CDR3 DNA: TGTGCCCACGCGGAAGACCGAGGAGCTTTCTTT; CDR3 protein: CAHAEDRGAFF
J gene: TRBJ2-1; D gene: TRBD1; V gene: TRBV4-1; clone size: few; CDR3 DNA: TGCGCCAGCAGCCCAACAGGGGTCATCCACTACAATGAGCAGTTCTTC; CDR3 protein: CASSPTGVIHYNEQFF
J gene: TRBJ2-2; D gene: TRBD1; V gene: TRBV6-4; clone size: -; CDR3 DNA: TGTGCCAGCAGTGCCGACAGGGCGAACACCGGGGAGCTGTTTTTT; CDR3 protein: CASSADRANTGELFF
J gene: TRBJ1-6; D gene: TRBD1; V gene: TRBV5-1; clone size: -; CDR3 DNA: TGCGCCAGCAAGGCAGCTGCGACAGGGATCGGATCACCCCTCCACTTT; CDR3 protein: CASKAAATGIGSPLHF
J gene: TRBJ1-2; D gene: -; V gene: TRBV5-6; clone size: once; CDR3 DNA: TGTGCCAGCAGTTGGGGGGGAGTGCAGGCAATACGCGGCGGCTACACCTTC; CDR3 protein: CASSWGGVQAIRGGYTF
J gene: TRBJ1-6; D gene: -; V gene: TRBV6-4; clone size: -; CDR3 DNA: TGTGCCAGCAGTGAGTCAGGGGCCAACTCACCCCTCCACTTT; CDR3 protein: CASSESGANSPLHF
J gene: TRBJ1-3; D gene: TRBD1; V gene: TRBV19; clone size: -; CDR3 DNA: TGTGCCAGTAGTGCTTGGGACAGTGCCAGCCAATTGGGCGTCCATTTCTCTGGAAACACCATATATTTT; CDR3 protein: CASSAWDSASQLGVHFSGNTIYF
J gene: TRBJ1-4; D gene: -; V gene: TRBV14; clone size: -; CDR3 DNA: TGTGCCAGCCTCCTCGGTCAGCAGGGAGGCGAAAAACTGTTTTTT; CDR3 protein: CASLLGQQGGEKLFF
J gene: TRBJ2-2; D gene: TRBD2; V gene: TRBV20-1; clone size: -; CDR3 DNA: TGCAGTGCTAGTGGCGCGGGGGATAACACCGGGGAGCTGTTTTTT; CDR3 protein: CSASGAGDNTGELFF